These 4 T cell receptor beta chains were sequenced from one sample in a study of neurological immune-mediated disorders. Each CDR3 protein is one row after TCRdb ran MiXCR on the 5' RACE reads. The table shows tens of thousands of distinct CDR3 sequences, with around 4% occurring only once. The sequenced material came from PBMCs. The receptors were gathered from a man between 50 and 59 years old with multiple sclerosis.

The J gene is TRBJ2-5, the V gene TRBV18; TRBD2 aligns across 7 bases. The CDR3 loop spans 17 amino acids. Germline CDR1 KGHSH, CDR2 LQKENI. V lost 0 bases to trimming and J lost 0 bases; unmatched junction nucleotides: 7. This CDR3 reads CASSPPSASGNQETQYF. CDR3 sequence (DNA): TGTGCCAGCTCACCACCATCGGCTAGCGGTAACCAAGAGACCCAGTACTTC.

This clonotype was recorded many times. V usage is TRBV5-1 and J usage is TRBJ1-3; D gene unclear. Germline V lookup: CDR1 SGHRS, CDR2 YFSETQ. The CDR3 is 15 amino acids. Trimming pared 0 bases from V and 4 bases from J, leaving 11 bases between. The CDR3 loop reads CASSLVPFNGNTIYF. CDR3 DNA sequence: TGCGCCAGCAGCTTGGTTCCTTTCAACGGAAACACCATATATTTT.

This clonotype was seen ten or more times. The chain links TRBV7-2 to TRBJ1-5; the D is unclear. CDR3 length equals 18 residues. With 0 bases removed from V and 0 bases from J, the gap between germline ends came to 15 bases. In germline, CDR1 is SGHTA, CDR2 FQGNSA. The CDR3 here is CASSLALGSMNSNQPQHF. The DNA for the CDR3 is TGTGCCAGCAGCTTAGCATTGGGGTCCATGAATAGCAATCAGCCCCAGCATTTT.

The V call is TRBV4-1, the J call TRBJ2-3, with TRBD1 matching 11 bases. Per the germline V gene, CDR1 is MGHRA and CDR2 is YSYEKL. This CDR3 comprises 19 residues. V was clipped by 3 bases and J by 3 bases; unmatched bases: 14. The CDR3 region is CASSQRRWGRDRGTDTQYF. DNA of the CDR3: TGCGCCAGCAGCCAGCGAAGGTGGGGCCGGGACAGGGGGACAGATACGCAGTATTTT.